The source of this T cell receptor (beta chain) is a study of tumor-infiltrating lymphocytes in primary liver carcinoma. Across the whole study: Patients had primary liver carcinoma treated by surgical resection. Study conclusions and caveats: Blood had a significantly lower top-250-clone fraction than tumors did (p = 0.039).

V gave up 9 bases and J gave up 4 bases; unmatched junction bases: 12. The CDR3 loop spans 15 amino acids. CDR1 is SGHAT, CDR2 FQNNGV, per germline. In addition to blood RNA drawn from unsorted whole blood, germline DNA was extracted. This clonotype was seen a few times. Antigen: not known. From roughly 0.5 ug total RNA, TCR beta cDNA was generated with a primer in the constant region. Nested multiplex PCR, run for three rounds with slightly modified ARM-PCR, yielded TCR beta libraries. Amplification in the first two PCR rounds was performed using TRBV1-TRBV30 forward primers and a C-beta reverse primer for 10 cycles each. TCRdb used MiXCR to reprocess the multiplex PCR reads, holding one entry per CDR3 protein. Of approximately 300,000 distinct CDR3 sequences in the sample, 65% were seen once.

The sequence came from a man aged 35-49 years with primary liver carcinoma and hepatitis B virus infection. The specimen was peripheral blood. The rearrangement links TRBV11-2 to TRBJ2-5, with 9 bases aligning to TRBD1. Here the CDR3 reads CASSPGQGLRETQYF. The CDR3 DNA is TGTGCCAGTAGCCCGGGACAGGGCCTACGAGAGACCCAGTACTTC.